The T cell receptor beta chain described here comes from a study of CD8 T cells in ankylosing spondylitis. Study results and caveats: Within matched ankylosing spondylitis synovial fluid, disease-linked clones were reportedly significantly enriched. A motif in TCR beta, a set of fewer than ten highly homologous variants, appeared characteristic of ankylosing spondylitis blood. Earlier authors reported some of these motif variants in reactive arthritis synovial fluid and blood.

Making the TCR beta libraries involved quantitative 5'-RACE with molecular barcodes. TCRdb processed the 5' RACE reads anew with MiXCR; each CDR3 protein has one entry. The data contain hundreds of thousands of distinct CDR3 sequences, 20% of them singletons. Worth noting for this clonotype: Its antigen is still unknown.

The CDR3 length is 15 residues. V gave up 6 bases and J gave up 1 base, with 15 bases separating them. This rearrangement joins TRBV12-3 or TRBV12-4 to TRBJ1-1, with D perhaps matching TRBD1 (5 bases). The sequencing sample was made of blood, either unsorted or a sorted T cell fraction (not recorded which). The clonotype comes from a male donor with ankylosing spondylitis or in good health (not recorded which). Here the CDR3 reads CASRKIGTANTEAFF. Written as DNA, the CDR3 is TGTGCCAGCAGAAAAATTGGGACGGCGAACACTGAAGCTTTCTTT.